Each of the 26 T cell receptor beta chains below was sequenced from the same sample in a study of blood T cell repertoires in COVID-19. The repertoire was sequenced with immunoSEQ multiplex PCR; TCRdb's copy has only in-frame clones and lacks some. The sample lists about 36,000 clones, roughly 80% occurring once. The specimen sequenced was peripheral blood. The receptors come from a human donor in a cohort sampled during active COVID-19.

The chain combines TRBV5-8 with TRBJ1-5, with TRBD1 matching 7 bases. The CDR3 spans 15 residues. V lost 1 base and J lost 6; bases outside the gene matches: 7. Germline loops: CDR1 SGHTS, CDR2 YDEGEE. CDR3 nucleotide sequence: TGTGCCAGCAGCTTGACAGGGGTTGTCGGTCAGCCCCAGCATTTT. It yields the protein CASSLTGVVGQPQHF.

Note on this clone: The same CDR3 can be traced to other DNA sequences in this sample. The chain couples TRBV7-9 to TRBJ1-1, with D possibly matching TRBD1 (6 bases). This CDR3 has 15 amino acids. Germline V gene lookup returns CDR1 SEHNR and CDR2 FQNEAQ (reference sequence). V was trimmed by 5 bases and J by 0 bases, leaving 13 bases between them. The CDR3 coding sequence is TGTGCCAGCAGCCAACAGGACAGACTGAACACTGAAGCTTTCTTT. Its translation is CASSQQDRLNTEAFF. Using reference TRBV7-9 and TRBJ1-1 for the parts outside the CDR3, the full variable domain is DTGVSQNPRHKITKRGQNVTFRCDPISEHNRLYWYRQTLGQGPEFLTYFQNEAQLEKSRLLSDRFSAERPKGSFSTLEIQRTEQGDSAMYLCASSQQDRLNTEAFFGQGTRLTVV.

This clone was counted once. The J gene is TRBJ2-7, the V gene TRBV18, with D perhaps matching TRBD2 (5 bases). V was cut by 1 base and J by 2 bases, with 12 bases left in between. Per the germline V gene, CDR1 is KGHSH and CDR2 is LQKENI. CDR3 size: 15 residues. CDR3 DNA sequence: TGTGCCAGCTCACCACTAGCGACGCTCACCTACGAGCAGTACTTC. Protein sequence: CASSPLATLTYEQYF.

The CDR3 region is CASRTSGGAREQFF. CDR3 DNA: TGTGCCAGCCGGACTAGCGGGGGGGCACGTGAGCAGTTCTTC. This chain connects TRBV7-2 to TRBJ2-1; the match to TRBD2 covers 15 bases. This CDR3 contains 14 residues. The V and J ends lost 8 bases and 9 bases, in that order; junction bases with no gene match: 5. Germline CDR1 SGHTA, CDR2 FQGNSA.

This rearrangement joins TRBV5-1 to TRBJ2-1; 7 bases align to TRBD2. The CDR3 totals 16 residues. CDR1 and CDR2 from the germline V gene are SGHRS and YFSETQ. Trimming cost V 2 bases and J 0 bases; bases outside gene matches: 5. The CDR3 loop is CASSFGTTSSYNEQFF. The CDR3 region has the DNA TGCGCCAGCAGCTTCGGGACTACGAGCTCCTACAATGAGCAGTTCTTC.

This chain connects TRBV4-1 to TRBJ2-3; 10 bases are shared with TRBD2. Germline-derived CDR1 and CDR2 are MGHRA and YSYEKL. The V gene end was trimmed by 4 bases and the J gene end by 2 bases; junction bases not matched to a gene: 12. CDR3 size: 18 residues. CDR3 sequence reads: CASSRHPLAGGATDTQYF. In DNA, the CDR3 is TGCGCCAGCAGCCGCCATCCTTTAGCGGGGGGCGCCACAGATACGCAGTATTTT.

This rearrangement joins TRBV28 to TRBJ1-4; D gene ambiguous. The CDR3 has 15 residues. Germline V lookup: CDR1 MDHEN, CDR2 SYDVKM. V was clipped by 4 bases and J by 3 bases, with 12 bases between them. CDR3 coding DNA: TGTGCCAGCAGTTCCCTGGCGGAACCTAATGAAAAACTGTTTTTT. This codes for CASSSLAEPNEKLFF.

The genes are TRBV28 and TRBJ1-2; D not certain. The ends were cut back, 6 bases at V and 10 bases at J, with 12 bases in the middle. The germline V gene has CDR1 MDHEN and CDR2 SYDVKM. This CDR3 has 11 amino acids. CDR3 bases: TGTGCCAGCAGCTCGAAGGAGTACTACACCTTC. Protein: CASSSKEYYTF.

The chain joins TRBV3-1 (or the pseudogene TRBV3-2) to TRBJ2-3; unclear D gene. This CDR3 has 12 residues. V lost 4 bases to trimming and J lost 4 bases, with 6 bases between them. CDR1 and CDR2 from the germline V gene are LGHDT and YNNKEL (reference sequence). The CDR3 reads CASSLRPDTQYF. Written as DNA, the CDR3 is TGTGCCAGCAGCCTCCGTCCAGATACGCAGTATTTT.

The chain couples TRBV19 to TRBJ1-3; D unclear. CDR1 and CDR2 (germline): LNHDA, SQIVND (reference sequence). Trimming cost V 5 bases and J 1 base, with 9 bases left between them. The CDR3 is 14 amino acids. CDR3 loop: CASSVRGSGNTIYF. Here the CDR3 DNA reads TGTGCCAGTAGTGTCAGAGGTTCTGGAAACACCATATATTTT.

V and J are TRBV5-6 and TRBJ1-6; D is ambiguous. This CDR3 has 13 amino acids. Trimming left V 0 bases short and J 10 bases short, with 8 bases between. Germline CDR1 SGHDT, CDR2 YYEEEE. CDR3 sequence (DNA): TGTGCCAGCAGCTTGGTTGAGAACTCACCCCTCCACTTT. Translated: CASSLVENSPLHF.

This clone appeared a single time. The rearrangement uses TRBV6-2 or TRBV6-3 and TRBJ1-5; tentative D call: TRBD1 (5 bases). V was cut by 3 bases and J by 5 bases, with 11 bases left in between. This CDR3 is 14 amino acids long. From germline, CDR1 is MNHEY and CDR2 SVGEGT. CDR3 DNA sequence: TGTGCCAGCAGTTATGGGGGGTTACATCAGCCCCAGCATTTT. Translating gives CASSYGGLHQPQHF.

V usage is TRBV10-1 and J usage is TRBJ1-6; D is uncertain. Trimming took off 8 bases at V and 3 bases at J, with 11 bases between the two ends. Germline V CDR1 and CDR2: WNHNN, SYGVQD (reference sequence). The CDR3 is 14 amino acids. CDR3 region: CASSHCCYNSPLHF. DNA of the CDR3: TGCGCCAGCTCCCACTGTTGCTATAATTCACCCCTCCACTTT.

V is TRBV7-2 and J is TRBJ2-7; tentatively, D is TRBD1 (5 bases). V was shortened by 4 bases and J by 2 bases, with 9 bases between the two germline ends. CDR1 is SGHTA and CDR2 is FQGNSA in the germline V gene. The CDR3 is 13 amino acids. The CDR3 protein is CASSSGRAYEQYF. Here the CDR3 DNA reads TGTGCCAGCAGCTCGGGCAGGGCCTACGAGCAGTACTTC. Combining the CDR3 with reference TRBV7-2 and TRBJ2-7 gives the whole variable domain GAGVSQSPSNKVTEKGKDVELRCDPISGHTALYWYRQSLGQGLEFLIYFQGNSAPDKSGLPSDRFSAERTGGSVSTLTIQRTQQEDSAVYLCASSSGRAYEQYFGPGTRLTVT.

The CDR3 region has the DNA TGTGCCAGCAGCTTACCCCGGACAGGGAAAAATGAAAAACTGTTTTTT. Protein sequence: CASSLPRTGKNEKLFF. The chain has TRBV7-6 and TRBJ1-4; 8 bases agree with TRBD1. Germline V gene data show CDR1 as SGHVS and CDR2 as FNYEAQ. The CDR3 loop spans 16 amino acids. The J segment lost 5 bases and the V segment lost 2 bases, leaving 7 bases of the junction unmatched.

The chain employs TRBV7-2 and TRBJ2-1; no clear D gene. Germline lookup yields CDR1 SGHTA and CDR2 FQGNSA. The CDR3 runs to 13 residues. V was shortened by 1 base and J by 6 bases, with 7 bases between the two germline ends. The CDR3 protein is CASSLGAFNEQFF. In nucleotides, the CDR3 is TGTGCCAGCAGCTTAGGGGCTTTCAATGAGCAGTTCTTC. The complete variable domain, with remaining parts taken from reference TRBV7-2 and TRBJ2-1, reads GAGVSQSPSNKVTEKGKDVELRCDPISGHTALYWYRQSLGQGLEFLIYFQGNSAPDKSGLPSDRFSAERTGGSVSTLTIQRTQQEDSAVYLCASSLGAFNEQFFGPGTRLTVL.

The chain employs TRBV7-6 and TRBJ1-1, with D hard to call. The germline CDR1 and CDR2 sequences are SGHVS and FNYEAQ. Trimming left V 5 bases short and J 0 bases short, with 7 bases between. This CDR3 has 13 residues. As DNA, the CDR3 is TGTGCCAGCAGCACTTCGGTGAACACTGAAGCTTTCTTT. Its protein is CASSTSVNTEAFF.

The J gene is TRBJ1-5, the V gene TRBV28; unclear D gene. The V end was cut by 10 bases, the J end by 2 bases, with 15 bases between. The length of the CDR3 is 14 residues. Per germline, CDR1 MDHEN and CDR2 SYDVKM. Here the CDR3 DNA reads TGTGCCACCGACCGAGAGGGAGGCAATCAGCCCCAGCATTTT. This sequence encodes CATDREGGNQPQHF.

This chain uses TRBV30 with TRBJ1-6, with D uncertain. V shed 0 bases and J shed 6 bases, with 9 bases lying between them. The CDR3 loop spans 14 amino acids. In germline, CDR1 is GTSNPN, CDR2 SVGIG (reference sequence). The CDR3 bases are TGTGCCTGGAGTGTACCAGTTCCTAATTCACCCCTCCACTTT. It yields the protein CAWSVPVPNSPLHF.

The V call is TRBV19, the J call TRBJ2-1; tentatively, D is TRBD2 (5 bases). Germline V gene data show CDR1 as LNHDA and CDR2 as SQIVND (reference sequence). Trimming left V 3 bases short and J 0 bases short, with 9 bases between. The CDR3 totals 15 residues. The DNA for the CDR3 is TGTGCCAGTAGTATTGAGGGCCTCTCCTACAATGAGCAGTTCTTC. Its translation: CASSIEGLSYNEQFF.

The DNA for the CDR3 is TGCGCCAGCAGCGCCGGGACTATAGAAGAGACCCAGTACTTC. As protein: CASSAGTIEETQYF. The chain links TRBV5-1 to TRBJ2-5; the match to TRBD2 covers 7 bases. Germline values: CDR1 SGHRS, CDR2 YFSETQ. Germline trimming cut 4 bases from V and 3 bases from J; bases unmatched to any gene: 6. This CDR3 has 14 residues.

The chain couples TRBV6-2 or TRBV6-3 to TRBJ2-1; D is unresolved. Germline V lookup: CDR1 MNHEY, CDR2 SVGEGT. The length of the CDR3 is 14 residues. V lost 2 bases and J 7 bases, leaving 12 bases between the germline ends. This CDR3 reads CASSYGPVLNEQFF. The CDR3 coding sequence is TGTGCCAGCAGTTACGGCCCAGTCTTAAATGAGCAGTTCTTC.

The genes are TRBV5-1 and TRBJ1-5; 9 bases match TRBD1. J lost 2 bases, V lost 4 bases, and 7 bases had no gene match. Looked up from germline, CDR1 is SGHRS and CDR2 is YFSETQ. The CDR3 runs to 16 residues. The CDR3 DNA reads as TGCGCCAGCAGCACCGGGACAGGGAGGCGCAATCAGCCCCAGCATTTT. Residues: CASSTGTGRRNQPQHF.

In its sample, this clone was seen once. The chain recombines TRBV30 with TRBJ1-5; D unclear. CDR1 and CDR2 (germline): GTSNPN, SVGIG (reference sequence). The CDR3 has 14 residues. V was pared by 4 bases and J by 2 bases, with 12 bases between. The CDR3 spells CAWKHPRGNQPQHF. CDR3 coding DNA: TGTGCCTGGAAACACCCCCGGGGCAATCAGCCCCAGCATTTT.

This rearrangement joins TRBV6-5 to TRBJ1-5; D not certain. The CDR3 totals 12 residues. Deletions cut 7 bases from V and 2 bases from J, with 6 bases between. Germline V gene sequence: CDR1 MNHEY, CDR2 SVGAGI. CDR3 amino acids: CASMSGNQPQHF. The CDR3 DNA reads as TGTGCCAGCATGTCAGGCAATCAGCCCCAGCATTTT.

The rearrangement joins TRBV6-5 to TRBJ1-6, with D uncertain. V was pared by 0 bases and J by 6 bases, with 9 bases between. CDR1 and CDR2 from the germline V gene are MNHEY and SVGAGI. This CDR3 is 15 amino acids long. CDR3 residues: CASSYSSRRNSPLHF. As DNA, the CDR3 is TGTGCCAGCAGTTACTCGAGCAGGCGTAATTCACCCCTCCACTTT.